This T cell receptor (beta chain) comes out of a study of T cell repertoires in cytomegalovirus infection. Study-level information: Public signatures in TCR beta pointed to CMV infection and matching HLA type.

CDR3 length: 14 residues. CDR1 is DFQATT, CDR2 SNEGSKA, per germline (reference sequence). Deletions cut 0 bases from V and 7 bases from J, with 14 bases between. MiXCR, applied by TCRdb to the reads, yields one record per CDR3 protein. The sample has 750,000 to 950,000 distinct CDR3 sequences, about 28% seen once. As to this clonotype: The antigen is unknown.

V usage is TRBV20-1 and J usage is TRBJ2-3; D gene ambiguous. This TCR came from a human donor in good health (CMV status not recorded). Some clones in this sample may be carry-over from other donors' samples. Sequenced here: cultured CD8+ T cells from PBMCs, sampled from culture after CMV antigen stimulation. The CDR3 spells CSARELTRMNTQYF. The CDR3 DNA reads TGCAGTGCTAGAGAGCTAACGAGAATGAATACGCAGTATTTT.